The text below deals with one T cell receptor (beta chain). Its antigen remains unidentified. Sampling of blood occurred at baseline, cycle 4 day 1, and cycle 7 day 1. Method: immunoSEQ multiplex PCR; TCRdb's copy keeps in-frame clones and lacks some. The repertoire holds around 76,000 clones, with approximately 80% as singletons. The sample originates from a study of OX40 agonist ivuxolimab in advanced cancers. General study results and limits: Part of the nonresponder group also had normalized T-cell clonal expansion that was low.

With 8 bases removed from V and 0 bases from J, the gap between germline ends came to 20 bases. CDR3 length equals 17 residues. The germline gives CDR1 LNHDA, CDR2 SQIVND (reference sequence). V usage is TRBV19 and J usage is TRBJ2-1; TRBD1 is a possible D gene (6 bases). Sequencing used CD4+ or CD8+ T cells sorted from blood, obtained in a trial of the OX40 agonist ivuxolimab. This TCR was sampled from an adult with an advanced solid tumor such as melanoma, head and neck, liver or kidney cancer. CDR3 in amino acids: CASALGTHPFSYNEQFF. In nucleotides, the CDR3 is TGTGCCAGTGCCTTGGGGACACATCCTTTCTCCTACAATGAGCAGTTCTTC.